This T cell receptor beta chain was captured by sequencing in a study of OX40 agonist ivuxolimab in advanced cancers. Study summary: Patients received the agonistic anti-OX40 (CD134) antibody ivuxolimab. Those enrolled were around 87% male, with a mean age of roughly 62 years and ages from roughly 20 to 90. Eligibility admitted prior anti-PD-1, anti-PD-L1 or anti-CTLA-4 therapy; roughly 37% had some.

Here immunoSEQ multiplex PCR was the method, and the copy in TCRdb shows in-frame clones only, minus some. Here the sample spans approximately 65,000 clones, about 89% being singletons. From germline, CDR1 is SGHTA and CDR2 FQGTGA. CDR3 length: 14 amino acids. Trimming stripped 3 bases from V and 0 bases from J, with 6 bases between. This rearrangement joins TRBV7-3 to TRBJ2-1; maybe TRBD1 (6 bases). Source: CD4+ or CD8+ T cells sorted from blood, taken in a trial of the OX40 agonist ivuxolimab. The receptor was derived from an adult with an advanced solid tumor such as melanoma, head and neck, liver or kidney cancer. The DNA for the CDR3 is TGTGCCAGCAGCTTGGACAGCTCCTACAATGAGCAGTTCTTC. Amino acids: CASSLDSSYNEQFF.